The clone carrying this T cell receptor (beta chain) came up many times. Its matching antigen is unknown. The CDR3 runs 14 residues. Trimming left V 3 bases short and J 5 bases short, with 14 bases between. The germline CDR1 and CDR2 sequences are SGHNT and YYREEE (reference sequence). This specimen belongs to a study of CD8 T cells in ankylosing spondylitis. General study findings and limits: It was reported that disease-linked clones were significantly enriched in matched ankylosing spondylitis synovial fluid. Characteristic of ankylosing spondylitis blood, it appeared, was a TCR beta motif comprising 7 to 9 highly homologous variants.

Using quantitative 5'-RACE with molecular barcodes, the authors made TCR beta libraries. TCRdb re-called the 5' RACE reads through MiXCR, storing one row per CDR3 protein. The data show 450,000 to 550,000 distinct CDR3 sequences, with roughly 5% seen just once and under 4.5% held by the top ten. The sequenced sample was blood, either unsorted or a sorted T cell fraction (not recorded which). This clonotype was sampled from a male donor with ankylosing spondylitis. V usage is TRBV5-4 and J usage is TRBJ2-5, with a tentative D call TRBD2 (6 bases). Here the CDR3 reads CASSSTSGSETQYF. The CDR3 coding sequence is TGTGCCAGCAGCTCGACGTCCGGGAGCGAGACCCAGTACTTC.